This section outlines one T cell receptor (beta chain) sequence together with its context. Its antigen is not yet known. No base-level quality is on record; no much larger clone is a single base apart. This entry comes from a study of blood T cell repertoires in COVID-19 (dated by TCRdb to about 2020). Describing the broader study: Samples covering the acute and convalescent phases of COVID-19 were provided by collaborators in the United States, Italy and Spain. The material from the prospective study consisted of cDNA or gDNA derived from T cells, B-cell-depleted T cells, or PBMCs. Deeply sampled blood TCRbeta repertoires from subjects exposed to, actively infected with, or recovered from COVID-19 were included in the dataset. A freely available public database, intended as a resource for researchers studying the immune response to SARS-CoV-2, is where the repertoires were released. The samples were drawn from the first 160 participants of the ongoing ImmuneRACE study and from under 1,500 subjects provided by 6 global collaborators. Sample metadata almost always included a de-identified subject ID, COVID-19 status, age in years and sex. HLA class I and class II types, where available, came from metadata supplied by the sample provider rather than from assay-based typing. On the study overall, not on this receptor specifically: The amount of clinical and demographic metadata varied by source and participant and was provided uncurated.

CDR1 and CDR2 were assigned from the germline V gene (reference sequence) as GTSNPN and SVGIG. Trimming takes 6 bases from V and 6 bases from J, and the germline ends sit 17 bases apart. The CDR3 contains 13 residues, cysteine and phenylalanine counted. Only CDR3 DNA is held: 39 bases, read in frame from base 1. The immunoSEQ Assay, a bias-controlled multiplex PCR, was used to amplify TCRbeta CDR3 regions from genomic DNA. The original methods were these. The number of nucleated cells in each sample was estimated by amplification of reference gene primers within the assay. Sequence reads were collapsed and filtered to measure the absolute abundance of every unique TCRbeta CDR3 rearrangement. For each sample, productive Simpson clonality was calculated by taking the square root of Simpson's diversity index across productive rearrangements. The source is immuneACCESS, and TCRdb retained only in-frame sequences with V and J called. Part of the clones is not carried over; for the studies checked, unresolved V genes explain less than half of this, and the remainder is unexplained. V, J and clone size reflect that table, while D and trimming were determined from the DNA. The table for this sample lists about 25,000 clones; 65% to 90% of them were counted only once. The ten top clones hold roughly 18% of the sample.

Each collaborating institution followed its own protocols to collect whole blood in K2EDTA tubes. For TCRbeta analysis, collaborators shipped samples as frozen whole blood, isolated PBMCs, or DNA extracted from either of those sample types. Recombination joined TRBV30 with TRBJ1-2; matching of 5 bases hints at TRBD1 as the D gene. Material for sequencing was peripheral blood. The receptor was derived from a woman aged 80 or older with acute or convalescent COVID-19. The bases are TGTGCCTGCAGGGCTTCCGCGGGGAATGGCTACACCTTC. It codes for CACRASAGNGYTF.